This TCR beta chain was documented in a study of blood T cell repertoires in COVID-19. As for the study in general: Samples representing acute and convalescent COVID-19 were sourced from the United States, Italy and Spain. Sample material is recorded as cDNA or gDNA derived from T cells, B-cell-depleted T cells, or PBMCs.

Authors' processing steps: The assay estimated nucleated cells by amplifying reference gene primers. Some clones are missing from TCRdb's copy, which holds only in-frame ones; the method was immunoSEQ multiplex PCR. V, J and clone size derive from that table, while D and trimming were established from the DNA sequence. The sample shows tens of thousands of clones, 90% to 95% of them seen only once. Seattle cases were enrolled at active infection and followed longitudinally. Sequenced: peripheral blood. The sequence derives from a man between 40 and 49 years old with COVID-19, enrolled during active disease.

The CDR3 DNA reads as TGCGCCAGCAGTGAGGGACAGGGCAGGGGTGTAGTAGGCTACACCTTC. It encodes CASSEGQGRGVVGYTF. The chain joins TRBV10-2 to TRBJ1-2; 8 bases agree with TRBD1. Trimming removed 2 bases from V and 8 bases from J; junction bases left unmatched: 13. This CDR3 spans 16 amino acids. CDR1 is WSHSY, CDR2 SAAADI, per germline.